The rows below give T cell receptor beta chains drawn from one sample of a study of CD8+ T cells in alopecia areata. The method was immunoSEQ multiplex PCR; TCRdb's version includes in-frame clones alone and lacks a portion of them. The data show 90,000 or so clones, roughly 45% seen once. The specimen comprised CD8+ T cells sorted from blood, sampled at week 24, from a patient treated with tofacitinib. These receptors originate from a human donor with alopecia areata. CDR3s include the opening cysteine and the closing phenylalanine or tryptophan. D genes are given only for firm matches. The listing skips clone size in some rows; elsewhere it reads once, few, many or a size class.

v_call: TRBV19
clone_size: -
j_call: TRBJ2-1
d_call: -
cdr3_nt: TGTGCCAGTAGTATTTCCCCTGAGGAGTACAATGAGCAGTTCTTC
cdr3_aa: CASSISPEEYNEQFF

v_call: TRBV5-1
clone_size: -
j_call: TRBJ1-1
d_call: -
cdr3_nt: TGCGCCAGCAGCTTGAAGGGGACACCGAACACTGAAGCTTTCTTT
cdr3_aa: CASSLKGTPNTEAFF

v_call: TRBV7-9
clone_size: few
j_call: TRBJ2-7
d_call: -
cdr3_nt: TGTGCCAGCACCCCGGGGGGGACAGGGCCCTCCTACGAGCAGTACTTC
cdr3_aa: CASTPGGTGPSYEQYF

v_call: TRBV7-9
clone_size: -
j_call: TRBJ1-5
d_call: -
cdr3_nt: TGTGCCAGCAGCATAGGACACAGCAATCAGCCCCAGCATTTT
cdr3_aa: CASSIGHSNQPQHF

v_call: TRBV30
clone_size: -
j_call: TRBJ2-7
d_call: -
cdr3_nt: TGTGCCTGGAGTACCCCCTTCGAGCAGTACTTC
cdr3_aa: CAWSTPFEQYF

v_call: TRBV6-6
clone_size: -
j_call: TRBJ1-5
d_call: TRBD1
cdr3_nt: TGTGCCAGTGCCGGGACAGGGGGTCAGCCCCAGCATTTT
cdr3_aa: CASAGTGGQPQHF

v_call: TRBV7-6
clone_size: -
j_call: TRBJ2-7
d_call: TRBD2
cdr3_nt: TGTGCCAGCAGTGGACTAGCGGCTTCCTACGAGCAGTACTTC
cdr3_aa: CASSGLAASYEQYF

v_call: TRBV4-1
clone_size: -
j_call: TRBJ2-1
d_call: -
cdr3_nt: TGCGCCAGCAGCCAAGTGCTGCCGGGGCAGCGGTTCTTC
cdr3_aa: CASSQVLPGQRFF

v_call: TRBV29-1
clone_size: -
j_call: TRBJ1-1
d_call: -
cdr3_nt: TGCAGCGTTGGACCCTCCGGTGAAGCTTTCTTT
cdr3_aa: CSVGPSGEAFF

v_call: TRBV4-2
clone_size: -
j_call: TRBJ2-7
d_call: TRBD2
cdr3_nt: TGTGCCAGCAGCCAAGGACTAGCGGGAGAACGCTCCTACGAGCAGTACTTC
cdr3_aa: CASSQGLAGERSYEQYF

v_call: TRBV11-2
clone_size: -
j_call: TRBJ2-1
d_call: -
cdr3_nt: TGTGCCAGCAGCTTACCACTCGACTACAATGAGCAGTTCTTC
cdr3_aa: CASSLPLDYNEQFF

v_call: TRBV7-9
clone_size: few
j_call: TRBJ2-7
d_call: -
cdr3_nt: TGTGCCAGCAGCGACCGTGTGGGAGGTTACGAGCAGTACTTC
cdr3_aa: CASSDRVGGYEQYF

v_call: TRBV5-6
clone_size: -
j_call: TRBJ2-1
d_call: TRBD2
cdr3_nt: TGTGCCACGACTAGCGGGCCTCAGTATGAGCAGTTCTTC
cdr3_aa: CATTSGPQYEQFF

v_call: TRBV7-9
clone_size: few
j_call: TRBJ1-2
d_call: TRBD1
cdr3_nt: TGTGCCAGCAGCGACGGGACAGGGGTCCTATATGGCTACACCTTC
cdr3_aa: CASSDGTGVLYGYTF

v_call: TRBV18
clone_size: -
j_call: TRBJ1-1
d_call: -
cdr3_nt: TGTGCCAGCTCACCACCAAACAGGGACACTGAAGCTTTCTTT
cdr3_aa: CASSPPNRDTEAFF

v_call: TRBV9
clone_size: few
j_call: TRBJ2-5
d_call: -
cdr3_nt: TGTGCCAGCAGCGCTAGCGACCAAGAGACCCAGTACTTC
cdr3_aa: CASSASDQETQYF

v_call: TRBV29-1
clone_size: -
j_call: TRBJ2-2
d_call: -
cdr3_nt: TGCAGCGCTCGATTTAACACCGGGGAGCTGTTTTTT
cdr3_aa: CSARFNTGELFF

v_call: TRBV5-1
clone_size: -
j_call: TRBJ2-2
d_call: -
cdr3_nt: TGCGCCAGCAGCTTGGTGTCGAACACCGGGGAGCTGTTTTTT
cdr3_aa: CASSLVSNTGELFF

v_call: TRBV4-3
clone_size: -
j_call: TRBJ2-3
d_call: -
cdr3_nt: TGCGCCAGCAGCCAAGCCTCTGACCCCGCCCCAGATACGCAGTATTTT
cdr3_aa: CASSQASDPAPDTQYF

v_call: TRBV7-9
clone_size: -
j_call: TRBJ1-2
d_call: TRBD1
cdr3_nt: TGTGCCAGCAGCTTAGGGGCCGGGACAGGGGATGGCTACACCTTC
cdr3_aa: CASSLGAGTGDGYTF

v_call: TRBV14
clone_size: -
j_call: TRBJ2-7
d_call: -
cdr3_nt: TGTGCCAGCAGCCAAGAAGGTCTAGCCGTGGCCTACGAGCAGTACTTC
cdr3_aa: CASSQEGLAVAYEQYF

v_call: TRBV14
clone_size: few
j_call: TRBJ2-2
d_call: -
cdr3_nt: TGTGCCAGCAGCCGTACCGGGACACTTCATGTCTGGGAGCTGTTTTTT
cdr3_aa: CASSRTGTLHVWELFF

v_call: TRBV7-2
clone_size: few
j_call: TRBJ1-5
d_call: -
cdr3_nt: TGTGCCAGCAGCGAAGTAGGAGGGCCCCAGCATTTT
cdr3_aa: CASSEVGGPQHF

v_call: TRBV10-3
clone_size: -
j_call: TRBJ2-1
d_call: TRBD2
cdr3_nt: TGTGCCATCAGTGAGTCGCTGACGGGAGGGAGTCAGGAGCAGTTCTTC
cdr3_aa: CAISESLTGGSQEQFF

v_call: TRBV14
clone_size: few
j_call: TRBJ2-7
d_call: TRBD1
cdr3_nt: TGTGCCAGCAGCCCGACGGGACAGGGAGGCGAGCAGTACTTC
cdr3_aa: CASSPTGQGGEQYF

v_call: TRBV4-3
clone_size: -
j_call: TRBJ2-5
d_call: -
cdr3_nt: TGCGCCAGCAGCCAAGGGGGAGGGGGTCCAGAGACCCAGTACTTC
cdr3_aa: CASSQGGGGPETQYF

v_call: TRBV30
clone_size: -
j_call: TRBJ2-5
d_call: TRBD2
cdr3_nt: TGTGCCTGGGATAGCGGGAGAGGGGAGACCCAGTACTTC
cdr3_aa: CAWDSGRGETQYF

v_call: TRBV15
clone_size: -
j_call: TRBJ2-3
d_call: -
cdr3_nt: TGTGCCACCAGCCTAGAGAGGAGCACAGATACGCAGTATTTT
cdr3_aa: CATSLERSTDTQYF

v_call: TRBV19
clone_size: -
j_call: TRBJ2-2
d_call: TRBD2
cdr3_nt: TGTGCCAGTAGTATATTCGGGGGACTAGCGTCCACCGGGGAGCTGTTTTTT
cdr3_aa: CASSIFGGLASTGELFF

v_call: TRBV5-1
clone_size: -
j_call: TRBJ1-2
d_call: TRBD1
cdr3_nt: TGCGCCAGCAGCTTACGGGGTTGGGACAGGAATGGTCTCCTACACACCTTC
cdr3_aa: CASSLRGWDRNGLLHTF

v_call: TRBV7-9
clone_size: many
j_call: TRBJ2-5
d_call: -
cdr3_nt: TGTGCCAGCAGCCCCGCCCTCGCAGAGACCCAGTACTTC
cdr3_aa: CASSPALAETQYF

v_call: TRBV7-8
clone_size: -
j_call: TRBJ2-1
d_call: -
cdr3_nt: TGTGCCAGCAGCTTAACCCGCTCCTACAATGAGCAGTTCTTC
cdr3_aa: CASSLTRSYNEQFF

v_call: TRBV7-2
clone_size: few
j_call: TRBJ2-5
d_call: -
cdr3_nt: TGTGCCAGCAGCCGTCCCGCGACGGGAGAGTTCTTTAGCGCGGAGACCCAGTACTTC
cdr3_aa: CASSRPATGEFFSAETQYF

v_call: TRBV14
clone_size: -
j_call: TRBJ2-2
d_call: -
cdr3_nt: TGTGCCAGCAGCCAAAAACTCACCGGGGAGCTGTTTTTT
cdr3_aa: CASSQKLTGELFF

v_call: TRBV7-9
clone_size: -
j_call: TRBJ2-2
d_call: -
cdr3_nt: TGTTCCACAACAGTAACGAACACCGGGGAGCTGTTTTTT
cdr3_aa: CSTTVTNTGELFF

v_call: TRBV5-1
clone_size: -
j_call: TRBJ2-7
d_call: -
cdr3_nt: TGCGCCAGCAGCTTGAACGGTTTAGCCTCCTACGAGCAGTACTTC
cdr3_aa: CASSLNGLASYEQYF

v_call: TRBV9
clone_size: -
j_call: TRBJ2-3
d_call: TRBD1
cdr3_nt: TGTGCCAGCAGCGTCACAGGGGCCAGCACAGATACGCAGTATTTT
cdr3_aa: CASSVTGASTDTQYF

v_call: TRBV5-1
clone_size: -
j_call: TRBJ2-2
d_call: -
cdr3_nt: TGCGCCAGCAGCTTGGTTTCTCCTCAAGCCACCGGGGAGCTGTTTTTT
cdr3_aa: CASSLVSPQATGELFF

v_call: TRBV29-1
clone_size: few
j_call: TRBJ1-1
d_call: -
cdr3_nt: TGCAGCGTTTGCCCGGTTGCCCGCACTGAAGCTTTCTTT
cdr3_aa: CSVCPVARTEAFF

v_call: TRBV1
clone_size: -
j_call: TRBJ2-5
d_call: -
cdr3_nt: TGCACCAGCAGCCAAGACAGTCGGACTAGCTTTCGGGAGACCCAGTACTTC
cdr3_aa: CTSSQDSRTSFRETQYF

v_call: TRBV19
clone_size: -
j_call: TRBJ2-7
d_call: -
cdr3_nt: TGTGCCAGTAGTATTGCTAGCTGGTACGAGCAGTACTTC
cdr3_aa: CASSIASWYEQYF

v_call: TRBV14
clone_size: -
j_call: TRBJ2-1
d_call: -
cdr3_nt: TGTGTTTCTAGCGACCAGTTCTTC
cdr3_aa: CVSSDQFF

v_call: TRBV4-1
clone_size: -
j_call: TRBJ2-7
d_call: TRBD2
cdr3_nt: TGCGCCAGCAGCCAACTAGCGGGAGGTAGTTACGAGCAGTACTTC
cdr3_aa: CASSQLAGGSYEQYF

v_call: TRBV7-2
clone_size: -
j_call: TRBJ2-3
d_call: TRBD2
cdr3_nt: TGTGCCAGCAGCCCGCCCAGCGGGGGGATCACAGATACGCAGTATTTT
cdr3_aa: CASSPPSGGITDTQYF

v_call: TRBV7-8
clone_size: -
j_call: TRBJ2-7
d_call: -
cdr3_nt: TGTGCCAGCACCGGACTAACCTCCTACGAGCAGTACTTC
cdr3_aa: CASTGLTSYEQYF

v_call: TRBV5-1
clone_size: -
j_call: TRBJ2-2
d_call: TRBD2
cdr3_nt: TGCGCCAGCAGCTCGGGATTAGCGGGAGTCGCCGGGGAGCTGTTTTTT
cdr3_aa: CASSSGLAGVAGELFF

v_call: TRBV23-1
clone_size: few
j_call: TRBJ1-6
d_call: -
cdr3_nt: TGCGCCAGCAGTCAATCGCTAACAGGTTGGGCTTCACCCCTCCACTTT
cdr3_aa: CASSQSLTGWASPLHF

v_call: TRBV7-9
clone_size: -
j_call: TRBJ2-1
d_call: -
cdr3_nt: TGTGCCAGCAGCTTAGACGGGTACAATGAGCAGTTCTTC
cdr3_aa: CASSLDGYNEQFF

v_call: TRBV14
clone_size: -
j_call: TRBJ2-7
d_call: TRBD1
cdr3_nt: TGTGCCAGCAGCCCTTTGGACAGGCGTTTCTCCTACGAGCAGTACTTC
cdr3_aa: CASSPLDRRFSYEQYF

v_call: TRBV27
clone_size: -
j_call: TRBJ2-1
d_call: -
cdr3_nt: TGTGCCAGCAGCTACACTGAGGGCTGGAGTGAGCAGTTCTTC
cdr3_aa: CASSYTEGWSEQFF